The 25 T cell receptor beta chains below come from one sample, sequenced in a study of T cell repertoires in cytomegalovirus infection. One entry per CDR3 protein, called by TCRdb with MiXCR from the reads. Here the sample spans about 160,000 distinct CDR3 sequences, 17% being singletons. What was sequenced was CD8+ T cells from PBMCs. All receptors derive from a human donor in good health (CMV status not recorded). Some clones in this sample may be carry-over from other donors' samples.

The sample holds a few counts of this clonotype. The J gene is TRBJ1-6, the V gene TRBV15; D gene unclear. V lost 0 bases to trimming and J lost 7 bases, with 4 bases between them. CDR3 length equals 13 residues. Germline V gene sequence: CDR1 LNHNV, CDR2 YYDKDF (reference sequence). The CDR3 DNA is TGTGCCACCAGCAGAGAGGGGAATTCACCCCTCCACTTT. Translating it yields CATSREGNSPLHF.

There are a few counts of this clonotype. This chain links TRBV5-1 with TRBJ2-1; maybe TRBD1 (6 bases). The CDR3 is 14 amino acids. Trimming removed 2 bases at V and 3 bases at J, with 9 bases between. CDR1 is SGHRS, CDR2 YFSETQ, per germline. In nucleotides, the CDR3 is TGCGCCAGCAGCTTCCGGGACAACTACAATGAGCAGTTCTTC. Translation: CASSFRDNYNEQFF.

This clonotype was seen many times. J is TRBJ1-3 and V is TRBV7-2; the D gene is possibly TRBD1 (5 bases). This CDR3 spans 15 amino acids. Germline lookup yields CDR1 SGHTA and CDR2 FQGNSA. Trimming removed 1 base from V and 0 bases from J, with 7 bases in between. CDR3 DNA: TGTGCCAGCAGCTTAGAGGGGTACTCTGGAAACACCATATATTTT. Its translation: CASSLEGYSGNTIYF.

This clonotype was counted between two and nine times. The rearrangement joins TRBV7-3 to TRBJ1-5, with D unclear. Germline CDR1 reads SGHTA; CDR2 reads FQGTGA. Trimming stripped 5 bases from V and 2 bases from J, with 7 bases between. This CDR3 is 13 amino acids long. CDR3 protein: CASSDGGNQPQHF. The CDR3 DNA reads TGTGCCAGCAGCGACGGGGGCAATCAGCCCCAGCATTTT.

This clonotype showed up just a few times. The V gene is TRBV20-1, the J gene TRBJ2-7; TRBD1 matches 8 bases. Germline V gene sequence: CDR1 DFQATT, CDR2 SNEGSKA (reference sequence). The CDR3 extends over 13 amino acids. The trim removed 8 bases at V and 4 bases at J, leaving 10 bases unmatched. The CDR3 protein is CSTTGQVIYEQYF. CDR3 DNA: TGCAGTACCACGGGACAGGTGATTTACGAGCAGTACTTC.

This clonotype came up a few times. V usage is TRBV29-1 and J usage is TRBJ2-1, with no clear D. Trimming shortened V by 6 bases and J by 8 bases, and 5 bases separated the two germline ends. The CDR3 extends over 9 amino acids. Germline lookup yields CDR1 SQVTM and CDR2 ANQGSEA. The CDR3 bases are TGCAGCGTGGCCCATGAGCAGTTCTTC. This gives the protein CSVAHEQFF.

This clonotype occurred a few times. V is TRBV3-1 and J is TRBJ2-5; D unclear. V was cut by 3 bases and J by 0 bases, with 11 bases left in between. Per the germline V gene, CDR1 is LGHDT and CDR2 is YNNKEL (reference sequence). This CDR3 region has 15 residues. CDR3 DNA sequence: TGTGCCAGCAGCCATGTCCCCAGATACCAAGAGACCCAGTACTTC. As protein: CASSHVPRYQETQYF.

This clonotype was observed at least ten times. This chain connects TRBV7-2 to TRBJ2-1; D is uncertain. V dropped 3 bases and J dropped 5 bases, with 5 bases sitting between them. CDR3 size: 12 residues. Germline V lookup: CDR1 SGHTA, CDR2 FQGNSA. The CDR3 is CASSLPDNEQFF. CDR3 nucleotide sequence: TGTGCCAGCAGCTTGCCAGACAATGAGCAGTTCTTC.

This clonotype was found a few times. The chain recombines TRBV9 with TRBJ1-1, with TRBD1 matching over 7 bases. V trimming: 3 bases; J trimming: 1 base; junction bases outside the gene matches: 6. Germline V lookup: CDR1 SGDLS, CDR2 YYNGEE. CDR3 length equals 15 residues. CDR3 in amino acids: CASSAYWTGNTEAFF. CDR3 sequence (DNA): TGTGCCAGCAGCGCCTACTGGACAGGGAACACTGAAGCTTTCTTT.

The chain is built from TRBV28 and TRBJ2-3; TRBD1 aligns across 8 bases. The CDR3 is 14 residues long. Unmatched junction bases numbered 2, after V lost 3 bases and J lost 3 bases. CDR1 MDHEN and CDR2 SYDVKM come from the germline V gene. The CDR3 DNA follows: TGTGCCAGCAGTTTCGGACAGGGAACAGATACGCAGTATTTT. Translating it yields CASSFGQGTDTQYF.

In regard to this clonotype: Because it lacks the conserved phenylalanine or tryptophan at the end, this CDR3 is likely a read error. This chain links TRBV6-2 or TRBV6-3 with TRBJ2-5, with 14 bases matching TRBD2. The CDR3 loop spans 16 amino acids. J lost 5 bases, V lost 5 bases, and 7 bases had no gene match. Germline loops: CDR1 MNHEY, CDR2 SVGEGT. The CDR3 sequence is CASSAPGLAGVETQYY. CDR3 DNA: TGTGCCAGCAGTGCTCCGGGACTAGCGGGAGTCGAGACCCAGTACTAC.

The chain links TRBV10-3 to TRBJ1-1, with D possibly TRBD1 on 5 matching bases. Germline-derived CDR1 and CDR2 are ENHRY and SYGVKD. The CDR3 runs 17 residues. V shed 3 bases and J shed 3 bases, with 20 bases lying between them. The CDR3 spells CAISESGGTGRDTEAFF. CDR3 nucleotide sequence: TGTGCCATCAGTGAAAGCGGGGGAACAGGTCGGGACACTGAAGCTTTCTTT.

This chain uses TRBV5-1 with TRBJ2-5; 8 bases align to TRBD1. J lost 4 bases, V lost 5 bases, and 16 bases had no gene match. Germline lookup yields CDR1 SGHRS and CDR2 YFSETQ. This CDR3 comprises 17 residues. CDR3 in DNA: TGCGCCAGCAGATACAAAGGCGACCAGGGGGCAGGAGAGACCCAGTACTTC. Translation: CASRYKGDQGAGETQYF.

The gene calls are TRBV7-9 and TRBJ2-5; D is unclear. This CDR3 is 14 amino acids long. Germline CDR1 SEHNR, CDR2 FQNEAQ (reference sequence). V was pared by 6 bases and J by 0 bases, with 11 bases between. This chain's CDR3 is CASSSTPYQETQYF. The CDR3 DNA sequence: TGTGCCAGCAGTTCGACACCGTACCAAGAGACCCAGTACTTC.

This clonotype turned up a few times. This chain links TRBV7-8 with TRBJ2-1; a possible D gene is TRBD1 (6 bases). There are 15 residues in the CDR3. Germline V gene data show CDR1 as SGHVS and CDR2 as FQNEAQ. V lost 6 bases and J lost 9, with 21 bases in between. CDR3 sequence (DNA): TGTGCCAGCAGATATCCCGGGCAGGGGTTAAGTGAGCAGTTCTTC. It is translated as CASRYPGQGLSEQFF.

This clonotype came up a few times. V gene TRBV6-2 or TRBV6-3 combines with J gene TRBJ2-7; 10 nucleotides agree with TRBD2. V trimming: 7 bases; J trimming: 1 base; junction bases outside the gene matches: 4. Germline V gene sequence: CDR1 MNHEY, CDR2 SVGEGT. The length of the CDR3 is 14 residues. The CDR3: CASTRTSGSYEQYF. Here the CDR3 DNA reads TGTGCCAGCACCCGGACTAGCGGATCCTACGAGCAGTACTTC.

This clonotype showed up just a few times. This chain uses TRBV7-6 with TRBJ1-1; D is unclear. CDR3 length equals 13 residues. The V gene's germline CDR1 is SGHVS and CDR2 FNYEAQ. Trimming stripped 2 bases from V and 3 bases from J, with 7 bases between. The CDR3 sequence is CASSLTGHTEAFF. Written as DNA, the CDR3 is TGTGCCAGCAGCTTAACCGGGCACACTGAAGCTTTCTTT.

This clonotype was found many times. The chain recombines TRBV7-8 with TRBJ2-7; D is possibly TRBD2 (6 bases). The CDR3 consists of 15 residues. V lost 1 base and J 2 bases, leaving 12 bases between the germline ends. CDR1 is SGHVS and CDR2 is FQNEAQ in the germline V gene. CDR3 sequence reads: CASSLEVSGTYEQYF. The CDR3 coding sequence is TGTGCCAGCAGCTTAGAGGTTAGCGGAACCTACGAGCAGTACTTC.

This clonotype was counted between two and nine times. The V and J genes are TRBV12-3 or TRBV12-4 and TRBJ1-1; 9 bases agree with TRBD1. J was trimmed by 5 bases and V by 5 bases; bases with no gene match: 6. CDR3 length equals 14 residues. The CDR3 is CASSPGQGVTEAFF. Here the CDR3 DNA reads TGTGCCAGCAGTCCGGGACAGGGAGTGACTGAAGCTTTCTTT.

The CDR3 DNA reads as TGCGCCTCGGGTCACTACAATGAGCAGTTCTTC. This gives the protein CASGHYNEQFF. The V gene is TRBV4-1, the J gene TRBJ2-1; D uncertain. The length of the CDR3 is 11 residues. The germline V and J ends were trimmed by 11 bases and 3 bases, with 8 bases remaining between them. Germline loops: CDR1 MGHRA, CDR2 YSYEKL.

The sample holds a few counts of this clonotype. The chain has TRBV29-1 and TRBJ2-7, with a weak D call TRBD2 (6 bases). Trimming removed 4 bases from V and 2 bases from J, with 9 bases in between. The CDR3 totals 12 residues. CDR1 is SQVTM, CDR2 ANQGSEA, per germline. The CDR3 bases are TGCAGCGTTGTGACGGGAGCCTACGAGCAGTACTTC. Its translation: CSVVTGAYEQYF.

This clonotype was seen a few times. The junction shows a germline mismatch at one end, possibly a read error. V is TRBV4-2 and J is TRBJ2-7, with D hard to call. This CDR3 region has 13 residues. The germline CDR1 and CDR2 sequences are LGHNA and YNFKEQ. This chain's CDR3 is CASSEDPHRVQYF. The CDR3 DNA sequence: TGTGCCAGCAGCGAAGACCCCCACCGCGTGCAGTACTTC.

This clonotype was detected a few times. The CDR3 here is CSVETWETGELFF. The CDR3, as DNA: TGCAGCGTTGAAACGTGGGAAACCGGGGAGCTGTTTTTT. V and J are TRBV29-1 and TRBJ2-2; D uncertain. V lost 2 bases, J lost 5 bases, and 9 bases lay in between. The CDR3 length is 13 residues. Germline assignment: CDR1 SQVTM and CDR2 ANQGSEA.

This clonotype has more than one count but fewer than ten. The chain has TRBV6-2 or TRBV6-3 and TRBJ2-7; 13 nucleotides line up with TRBD2. The CDR3 has 15 amino acids. The V gene's germline CDR1 is MNHEY and CDR2 SVGEGT. Losses at the gene ends were 6 bases for V and 2 bases for J; bases not matched to a gene: 4. In DNA form, the CDR3 reads TGTGCCAGCAGCCGCGGGACTAGCGGGACCTACGAGCAGTACTTC. Amino acid sequence: CASSRGTSGTYEQYF.

This clonotype was counted a few times. This chain uses TRBV14 with TRBJ2-2; 10 bases fit TRBD2. Germline lookup yields CDR1 SGHDN and CDR2 FVKESK. After removal of 1 base from V and 7 bases from J, the junction contained 6 bases not matched to a gene. The CDR3 totals 16 residues. CDR3 DNA sequence: TGTGCCAGCAGCCAAGTCCCTAGCGGGAGCGACGGGGAGCTGTTTTTT. Translated: CASSQVPSGSDGELFF. Using reference TRBV14 and TRBJ2-2 for the parts outside the CDR3, the full variable domain is EAGVTQFPSHSVIEKGQTVTLRCDPISGHDNLYWYRRVMGKEIKFLLHFVKESKQDESGMPNNRFLAERTGGTYSTLKVQPAELEDSGVYFCASSQVPSGSDGELFFGEGSRLTVL.